The sequence of this T cell receptor (beta chain) was determined in a study of blood T cells in healthy people across ages. Primed by a sample-barcoded 5' primer and a J-beta primer mix, a second PCR proceeded for about 6 to 11 cycles. Via MiXCR, TCRdb re-called the 5' RACE reads, giving one row per CDR3 protein. The sample has more than 450,000 distinct CDR3 sequences, approximately 26% seen once. Germline V gene sequence: CDR1 LGHNA, CDR2 YSLEER. With 0 bases removed from V and 7 bases from J, the gap between germline ends came to 15 bases. This CDR3 contains 16 residues. This clonotype was seen many times. Caucasian, healthy and from Russia, the donors were aged between roughly 6 and 95. This sample was shared with a second study, whose subject was T cells of mothers and their children.

This chain connects TRBV4-3 to TRBJ1-4, with D unresolved. This TCR was recovered from a boy aged 2 to 10 in good health. The specimen was blood. CDR3 bases: TGCGCCAGCAGCCAAGACTGGAGAGGAGGAGGTGAAAAACTGTTTTTT. This sequence encodes CASSQDWRGGGEKLFF.